This is a list of T cell receptor beta chains from one sample in a study of blood T cell repertoires in COVID-19. Repertoires were generated with immunoSEQ multiplex PCR, while TCRdb's copy carries only in-frame clones and drops some. The table lists about 46,000 clones, approximately 83% of them singletons. Material for sequencing was peripheral blood. The receptors come from a human donor in a cohort sampled during active COVID-19. The donor label of this sample is uncertain. The CDR3 runs from the conserved cysteine through the conserved F or W. D genes are given only for firm matches. The listing skips clone size in some rows; elsewhere it reads once, few, many or a size class.

v_call	j_call	cdr3_length	clone_size	d_call	cdr3_aa	cdr3_nt
TRBV4-1	TRBJ1-2	16	-	TRBD1	CASSQGQGAFVYGYTF	TGCGCCAGCAGCCAGGGACAGGGGGCTTTTGTCTATGGCTACACCTTC
TRBV7-7	TRBJ2-5	15	-	TRBD2	CASSSGLVSSETQYF	TGTGCTAGCAGCTCGGGACTAGTTTCATCAGAGACCCAGTACTTC
TRBV11-3	TRBJ2-2	16	-	-	CASSPGGQQPTGELFF	TGTGCCAGCAGCCCAGGGGGGCAACAACCCACCGGGGAGCTGTTTTTT
TRBV7-3	TRBJ2-6	18	-	-	CASSLTSQALSGANVLTF	TGTGCCAGCAGCTTAACGTCCCAGGCGCTCTCTGGGGCCAACGTCCTGACTTTC
TRBV5-4	TRBJ2-7	15	-	-	CASSSGDSLSYEQYF	TGTGCCAGCAGCTCCGGGGACTCCCTCTCCTACGAGCAGTACTTC
TRBV6-5	TRBJ2-7	11	-	-	CASSSSLEQYF	TGTGCCAGCAGTTCCTCCCTCGAGCAGTACTTC
TRBV27	TRBJ1-5	15	once	-	CASSLSRMGAWPQHF	TGTGCCAGCAGTTTATCGAGGATGGGGGCATGGCCCCAGCATTTT
TRBV7-7	TRBJ1-1	18	-	-	CASSFYRDGGGMNTEAFF	TGTGCTAGCAGCTTTTATCGTGACGGGGGTGGGATGAACACTGAAGCTTTCTTT
TRBV27	TRBJ1-1	15	-	TRBD1	CASSEMTGGSTEAFF	TGTGCCAGCAGTGAAATGACAGGGGGTAGCACTGAAGCTTTCTTT
TRBV10-1	TRBJ1-5	17	-	-	CAMQTWNRDYSNQPQHF	TGCGCCATGCAGACATGGAACAGGGACTATAGCAATCAGCCCCAGCATTTT
TRBV20-1	TRBJ2-5	16	-	TRBD2	CSASAAGGRGRETQYF	TGCAGTGCTAGTGCAGCGGGGGGCCGCGGACGAGAGACCCAGTACTTC
TRBV5-4	TRBJ2-1	16	-	TRBD2	CASSPAASGGVDEQFF	TGTGCCAGCAGCCCCGCCGCTAGCGGGGGGGTGGATGAGCAGTTCTTC
TRBV18	TRBJ2-4	13	-	-	CASSRNSPNIQYF	TGTGCCAGCTCCCGAAACAGCCCAAACATTCAGTACTTC
TRBV7-2	TRBJ2-5	15	-	-	CASSYGPREVETQYF	TGTGCCAGCAGTTATGGTCCGCGAGAGGTGGAGACCCAGTACTTC
TRBV5-6	TRBJ2-5	16	-	TRBD2	CASSFWTRWEGETQYF	TGTGCCAGCAGCTTCTGGACTAGGTGGGAGGGAGAGACCCAGTACTTC
TRBV10-3	TRBJ2-5	13	-	-	CAISGDMEETQYF	TGTGCCATCAGTGGGGACATGGAAGAGACCCAGTACTTC
TRBV6-6	TRBJ1-5	14	once	-	CASSYVQGNQPQHF	TGTGCCAGCAGTTACGTACAGGGCAATCAGCCCCAGCATTTT
TRBV25-1	TRBJ1-5	17	-	TRBD1	CASSESKPGQGNQPQHF	TGTGCCAGCAGTGAATCAAAACCGGGACAGGGTAATCAGCCCCAGCATTTT
TRBV6-5	TRBJ2-7	15	few	-	CASRSPGAPLDEQYF	TGTGCCAGCAGATCTCCGGGAGCGCCCCTAGACGAGCAGTACTTC
TRBV6-5	TRBJ2-7	15	-	TRBD2	CASTWGRGVTYEQYF	TGTGCCAGCACCTGGGGGAGGGGAGTGACCTACGAGCAGTACTTC
TRBV6-6	TRBJ1-6	16	-	TRBD1	CASSLKDRGYNSPLHF	TGTGCCAGCAGTCTCAAGGACAGGGGGTATAATTCACCCCTCCACTTT
TRBV2	TRBJ2-5	16	-	TRBD2	CASSFVSGGRGETQYF	TGTGCCAGCAGCTTCGTTAGCGGGGGCAGAGGAGAGACCCAGTACTTC
TRBV28	TRBJ1-5	15	-	TRBD1	CASSRQTGLNQPQHF	TGTGCCAGCAGTCGTCAGACAGGGCTGAATCAGCCCCAGCATTTT
TRBV19	TRBJ2-5	13	-	-	CATESLGGETQYF	TGTGCCACCGAATCCCTAGGGGGAGAGACCCAGTACTTC
TRBV7-6	TRBJ2-3	15	few	TRBD2	CASSLTGGPADTQYF	TGTGCCAGCAGCTTAACGGGGGGGCCCGCAGATACGCAGTATTTT
TRBV19	TRBJ2-3	16	-	TRBD2	CASSTERGGITDTQYF	TGTGCCAGTAGTACCGAGCGGGGGGGGATCACAGATACGCAGTATTTT
TRBV28	TRBJ2-1	15	-	TRBD2	CASSSGGASYNEQFF	TGTGCCAGCAGTAGCGGGGGGGCTTCCTACAATGAGCAGTTCTTC
TRBV5-4	TRBJ2-7	14	-	-	CASSFDKGSYEQYF	TGTGCCAGCAGCTTCGATAAGGGGTCTTACGAGCAGTACTTC
TRBV10-3	TRBJ2-2	13	few	-	CAIRGSRTGELFF	TGTGCCATCAGGGGGAGTAGGACCGGGGAGCTGTTTTTT